The rows below give T cell receptor beta chains drawn from one sample of a study of T cell responses to AZD1222 COVID-19 vaccine. Sequencing was performed with immunoSEQ multiplex PCR; in TCRdb, only in-frame clones are kept and a portion is missing. The data show approximately 200,000 clones, roughly 92% seen once. The sample in question was peripheral blood, obtained 28 days after the second AZD1222 dose. The receptors shown here come from an adult who received the AZD1222 COVID-19 vaccine. CDR3s include the opening cysteine and the closing phenylalanine or tryptophan. A D gene is named only where the DNA matches it firmly. Not every row has a clone size; where given, it reads once, few, many or a size class.

d_call,j_call,v_call,clone_size,cdr3_nt,cdr3_aa
.,TRBJ2-7,TRBV4-1,.,TGCGCCAGCAGCCACAGGACAGAGGGCTCCTACGAGCAGTACTTC,CASSHRTEGSYEQYF
.,TRBJ2-3,TRBV28,once,TGTGCCAGCAGCTCGTCCCGCGGGGCAGATACGCAGTATTTT,CASSSSRGADTQYF
TRBD2,TRBJ2-1,TRBV28,.,TGTGCCAGCAGTCCTCCGGCGGATAGCGGGAGGCACAATGAGCAGTTCTTC,CASSPPADSGRHNEQFF
.,TRBJ1-1,TRBV24-1,.,TGTGCCACCAGCCCTCGAGCTTTCTTT,CATSPRAFF
.,TRBJ1-5,TRBV15,.,TGTGCCACCAGCAGAAGACAGGAGTACAATCAGCCCCAGCATTTT,CATSRRQEYNQPQHF
.,TRBJ2-1,TRBV7-9,.,TGTGCCAGCAGCTTCGTGGACTTGGTCTACAATGAGCAGTTCTTC,CASSFVDLVYNEQFF
TRBD1,TRBJ2-7,TRBV11-2,.,TGTGCCAGCAGCTTAGGGGGGACAGGGTACGAGCAGTACTTC,CASSLGGTGYEQYF
.,TRBJ2-7,TRBV11-3,.,TGTGCCAGCAGCCGAGTTATGGGGGTTCTTGCCTACGAGCAGTACTTC,CASSRVMGVLAYEQYF
TRBD1,TRBJ1-1,TRBV28,.,TGTGCCAGCAGTTTATTGGGACAGGGCAACACTGAAGCTTTCTTT,CASSLLGQGNTEAFF
TRBD1,TRBJ2-5,TRBV2,.,TGTGCCAGCAGTAAGGGGACAGGGGGAGAGACCCAGTACTTC,CASSKGTGGETQYF
TRBD1,TRBJ2-5,TRBV7-3,.,TGTGCCAGCAGCTTACCCAACGATGGACAGGGCGCAGAGACCCAGTACTTC,CASSLPNDGQGAETQYF
TRBD2,TRBJ2-1,TRBV18,.,TGTGCCAGCTCACCACCGATTGCGGGAGGGAGAAATGAGCAGTTCTTC,CASSPPIAGGRNEQFF
.,TRBJ1-1,TRBV6-5,.,TGTGCCACCTCGCTGGGCTACGACGCTTTCTTT,CATSLGYDAFF
TRBD1,TRBJ2-7,TRBV30,.,TGTGCCTGGAGTAACCCGGCCGGGACAGGGAGCTACGAGCAGTACTTC,CAWSNPAGTGSYEQYF
.,TRBJ2-2,TRBV27,once,TGTGCCACTTGCCTGGGGGCGAACACCGGGGAGCTGTTTTTT,CATCLGANTGELFF
.,TRBJ2-7,TRBV12-3/TRBV12-4,.,TGTGCCAGCAGTCCGGACAGCTACGAGCAGTACTTC,CASSPDSYEQYF
.,TRBJ1-2,TRBV4-2,.,TGTGCCAGCAGCCTCAAGGGAGACATTAACTATGGCTACACCTTC,CASSLKGDINYGYTF
.,TRBJ2-6,TRBV11-3,.,TGTGCCAGCAGCTTCGGGGCTCCTGGGGCCAACGTCCTGACTTTC,CASSFGAPGANVLTF
.,TRBJ2-7,TRBV28,.,TGTGCCAGCAGTTTTGGACAGCTGAGCTCCTACGAGCAGTACTTC,CASSFGQLSSYEQYF
TRBD1,TRBJ1-2,TRBV9,.,TGTGCCAGCAGCTCCCGGGACAGGGGGCTTGGCTACACCTTC,CASSSRDRGLGYTF
.,TRBJ2-5,TRBV3-1/TRBV3-2,once,TGTGCCAGCAGCCAAGAGGGAGGCCAGTACTTC,CASSQEGGQYF
.,TRBJ1-2,TRBV24-1,.,TGTGCCACCAGTGATTGGTATGGGGGCTACACCTTC,CATSDWYGGYTF
.,TRBJ2-7,TRBV18,.,TGTGCCAGCTCACCACCCCGGGGTGGATCCTACGAGCAGTACTTC,CASSPPRGGSYEQYF
.,TRBJ1-4,TRBV14,.,TGTGCCAGCAGCCACCGGGACCTACCGAATGAAAAACTGTTTTTT,CASSHRDLPNEKLFF
TRBD1,TRBJ1-5,TRBV28,.,TGTGCCAGCAGTTTAGCCGGGACAGGGCATCAGCCCCAGCATTTT,CASSLAGTGHQPQHF
.,TRBJ2-4,TRBV27,once,TGTGCCAGCAGTTTAGGGGGGGCTAAAAACATTCAGTACTTC,CASSLGGAKNIQYF
TRBD1,TRBJ2-5,TRBV11-3,.,TGTGCCAGCAGCTTAGACAGGGGGCGGTCCGGAGGGACCCAGTACTTC,CASSLDRGRSGGTQYF
.,TRBJ1-2,TRBV6-5,.,TGTGCCACGCGACGGGACGGCGTTAACTATGGCTACACCTTC,CATRRDGVNYGYTF
.,TRBJ1-1,TRBV27,.,TGTGCCAGCAGTTTAGAGGGCCTATCTGAAGCTTTCTTT,CASSLEGLSEAFF
.,TRBJ1-3,TRBV28,.,TGTGCCAGCAGCTCGTCCACCATATATTTT,CASSSSTIYF
TRBD2,TRBJ2-1,TRBV7-3,.,TGTGCCAGCAGCTTCGCGCATCTAGCGGGAGGTTTCAATGAGCAGTTCTTC,CASSFAHLAGGFNEQFF
.,TRBJ1-5,TRBV2,.,TGTGCCAGCAGTCTCCTCCCAGATCAGCCCCAGCATTTT,CASSLLPDQPQHF
TRBD2,TRBJ2-3,TRBV15,once,TGTGCCACCAGCAGAGATTACGGCGGGAGTAGCACAGATACGCAGTATTTT,CATSRDYGGSSTDTQYF
.,TRBJ1-2,TRBV28,.,TGTGCCAGCAGTTTAGGGTTCTATGGCTACACCTTC,CASSLGFYGYTF
.,TRBJ2-7,TRBV6-1,.,TGTGCCAGCAGTGACGGAACCTACGAGCAGTACTTC,CASSDGTYEQYF
.,TRBJ1-3,TRBV5-1,once,TGCGCCAGCAGCTCGCTAAGCTCTGGAAACACCATATATTTT,CASSSLSSGNTIYF
.,TRBJ2-1,TRBV2,.,TGTGCCAGTCTCCCTCTGAACCCAGGGCGTGAGCAGTTCTTC,CASLPLNPGREQFF
.,TRBJ1-2,TRBV3-1/TRBV3-2,.,TGTGCCAGCAGCCAAGTTGGCGGGTTTGGCTACACCTTC,CASSQVGGFGYTF
.,TRBJ2-4,TRBV7-9,.,TGTGCCTTGCGGGCAGGGAGCGGCATTCAGTACTTC,CALRAGSGIQYF
.,TRBJ1-4,TRBV6-5,few,TGTGCCAGCAGTTACGGAGGGATTAATGAAAAACTGTTTTTT,CASSYGGINEKLFF
.,TRBJ1-6,TRBV7-3,.,TGTGCCAGCAGCAAAAACAGTAATTCACCCCTCCACTTT,CASSKNSNSPLHF
TRBD1,TRBJ2-1,TRBV3-1/TRBV3-2,.,TGTGCCAGCAGCCAGTTGGGCGGGGACAGGGGGACTGACAATGAGCAGTTCTTC,CASSQLGGDRGTDNEQFF
.,TRBJ2-2,TRBV5-4,.,TGTGCCAGCAGCGCACCGAGGGGGGACACCGGGGAGCTGTTTTTT,CASSAPRGDTGELFF
.,TRBJ2-6,TRBV27,once,TGTGCCAGCAGGCAAGGGGGAGGACAGGTGGGTTCTGGGGCCAACGTCCTGACTTTC,CASRQGGGQVGSGANVLTF
.,TRBJ1-5,TRBV3-1/TRBV3-2,.,TGTGCCAGCAGCCAAGCCGTGTACCAGCCCCAGCATTTT,CASSQAVYQPQHF
TRBD1,TRBJ1-1,TRBV28,once,TGTGCCAGCAGCCTCAGGGGGCACGGTGAAGCTTTCTTT,CASSLRGHGEAFF
TRBD1,TRBJ1-1,TRBV7-9,.,TGTGCCAGCAGCTCACAGGGGGCGCTGACTGAAGCTTTCTTT,CASSSQGALTEAFF
.,TRBJ2-5,TRBV28,few,TGTGCCAGCAGCCTAGGGGCAAAGCAAGAGACCCAGTACTTC,CASSLGAKQETQYF
TRBD2,TRBJ2-1,TRBV3-1/TRBV3-2,.,TGTGCCAGCAGCCAAACTCTAGCGGGAGCCTACAATGAGCAGTTCTTC,CASSQTLAGAYNEQFF
.,TRBJ1-5,TRBV19,.,TGTGCCAGTAGTATGAGTTACGATCAGCCCCAGCATTTT,CASSMSYDQPQHF
TRBD1,TRBJ1-4,TRBV7-9,once,TGTGCCAGCAGCTTGGTGGGACAGGGAGAAAAACTGTTTTTT,CASSLVGQGEKLFF
.,TRBJ2-7,TRBV6-1,.,TGTGCCAGCAGTGAATCGGCTTATTGGGAACAGCCATACGAGCAGTACTTC,CASSESAYWEQPYEQYF
TRBD2,TRBJ2-1,TRBV3-1/TRBV3-2,.,TGTGCCAGCAGCCCCGGACTAGCGGGAGATCCGCGGGAGTTCTTC,CASSPGLAGDPREFF
.,TRBJ1-6,TRBV13,few,TGTGCCAGCAGCTCCTCTTGGGATCTGAATTCACCCCTCCACTTT,CASSSSWDLNSPLHF